This paragraph covers one T cell receptor (beta chain) sequence. Its antigen is not identified. Using immunoSEQ multiplex PCR, the repertoire was profiled, and TCRdb retains in-frame clones only, with some absent. The repertoire holds about 72,000 clones, with roughly 91% as singletons. The V gene lost 2 bases and the J gene lost 2 bases, with 11 bases spanning the gap. CDR3 length: 15 residues. Per the germline V gene, CDR1 is MDHEN and CDR2 is SYDVKM. This sample was taken from a study of PD-1 blockade in classical Hodgkin lymphoma. Study outcomes and limitations: Repertoire difference causes, possibly disease activity or prior therapy, remain undefined. Diversity similar to that of newly diagnosed patients was seen at baseline in complete responders.

Each patient's relapse followed autologous stem cell transplantation, and brentuximab vedotin exposure varied. The V gene is TRBV28, the J gene TRBJ2-3; no clear D gene. This sample comprised peripheral blood mononuclear cells (PBMCs), obtained at baseline. This receptor was taken from a human donor with classical Hodgkin lymphoma. The DNA of the CDR3 is TGTGCCAGCAGTTTACCCTCTACACACACAGATACGCAGTATTTT. The encoded protein is CASSLPSTHTDTQYF.